This T cell receptor (beta chain) originates from a study of T cells after yellow fever vaccination (dated by TCRdb to between 2018 and 2021). Study-wide context: The SMART-Seq v4 Ultra Low Input RNA kit was used to prepare libraries from fractions with low cell numbers. To track T-cell clones before and after primary and booster YFV17D yellow fever vaccination, bulk TCR alpha and beta repertoires were sequenced longitudinally. The cohort comprised two healthy male donors, one aged 18 to 29 and one aged 30 to 39 years. Blood samples were taken at several timepoints before and after primary and secondary immunization, and bulk PBMC replicates and cell subsets were isolated.

Read against the paper, the sample's treatment or condition label means: live attenuated yellow fever vaccine strain. Two biological replicates of bulk PBMCs were collected at each blood-draw timepoint. A standard Ficoll-Paque protocol was used to isolate PBMCs from peripheral blood. TriZol was used to extract RNA from bulk PBMCs, from CD4 and CD8 fractions, and from dextramer-positive and dextramer-negative fractions. This clonotype was recorded a few times. What this receptor recognizes is not known. The input lacks base qualities; no much larger clone sits a single base away. The investigation overall reported the following: A small fraction of clonotypes appeared in both the CD4 and CD8 compartments, likely as a result of convergent recombination. Because the study included only two donors, the extent to which the findings can be generalized is limited. Most clones expanded after primary vaccination (approximately 96% of CD4 and approximately 86% of CD8) were re-detected after the booster, suggesting that broad memory maintenance occurred. Computational filtering was required because FACS-sorted repertoires could contain abundant contaminating clonotypes from the bulk population. Compared with the primary T-cell response, the secondary T-cell response was faster but weaker, reaching its peak on day 5 rather than on day 15.

There are 15 amino acids in the CDR3, from cysteine to phenylalanine inclusive. Just CDR3 DNA is preserved here, 45 bases in frame from base 1. CDR1 is given as DFQATT and CDR2 as SNEGSKA, both from the germline V gene (reference sequence). Trimming removed 3 bases from V and 3 bases from J, leaving 14 bases between the germline ends. Synthesis of TCR cDNA relied on 5'RACE template switching, a step that introduced a universal primer site along with unique molecular identifiers. Priming for cDNA synthesis came from both the TCR alpha and TCR beta constant segments. Library amplification used two PCR steps, and the second PCR step added sample barcodes and sequencing adapters. Libraries were sequenced on Illumina HiSeq 2500 (2x100 bp) or NovaSeq (2x150 bp). For the original study's pipeline: Demultiplexing of reads and collapsing into UMI consensus sequences were performed with MIGEC, and V(D)J alignment was carried out with MiXCR. Using edgeR on replicate PBMC samples, clonotypes were called vaccine-responding if FDR was below 0.01 and the log2 fold change was above 5 up to day 15. Bulk clonotypes were assigned CD4 or CD8 identity according to which sequenced CD4 or CD8 repertoire held them at higher abundance. TCRdb cleaned the public reads at Q25 with fastp, built clones with MiXCR and kept in-frame beta chains. Every distinct CDR3 protein forms one entry, paired with its most common genes and DNA. V and J calls and clone size were set by TCRdb, not the authors. This sample is represented by approximately 300,000 distinct CDR3 sequences; 8.7% of them were singletons. About 20% of the sample is taken by the ten largest.

The chain was built from TRBV20-1 and TRBJ2-2; the D call could be TRBD1 or TRBD2, with each sharing 6 bases. The sample in question was PBMCs, obtained on the day of the first yellow fever vaccination. The TCR originated in a man between 18 and 35 years old who received the YFV17D yellow fever vaccine. The CDR3 in this case is CSASRWGADTGELFF. The nucleotide sequence reads as follows: TGCAGTGCTAGTCGGTGGGGGGCAGACACCGGGGAGCTGTTTTTT.